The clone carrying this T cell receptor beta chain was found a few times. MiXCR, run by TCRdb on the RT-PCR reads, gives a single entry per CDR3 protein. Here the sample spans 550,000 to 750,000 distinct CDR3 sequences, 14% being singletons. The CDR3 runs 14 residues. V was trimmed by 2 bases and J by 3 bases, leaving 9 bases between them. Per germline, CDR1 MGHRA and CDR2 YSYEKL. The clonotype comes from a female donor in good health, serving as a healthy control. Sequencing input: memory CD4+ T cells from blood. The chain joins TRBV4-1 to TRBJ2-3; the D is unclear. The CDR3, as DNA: TGCGCCAGCAGCCAACGCCCCCTGACAGATACGCAGTATTTT. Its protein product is CASSQRPLTDTQYF.